This T cell receptor beta chain emerged from a study of T cell responses to AZD1222 COVID-19 vaccine. Whole-study findings and limits: Donor demographics were predominantly white British with a female majority; clonal diversity may be underestimated. Seropositive status at baseline applied to only a handful of AZD1222 recipients. Repertoires in all cases were sampled only once the peak T cell response had passed.

Produced via immunoSEQ multiplex PCR; TCRdb's table is partial and in-frame only. Of about 130,000 clones listed, just over 90% are singletons. This CDR3 is built from 15 residues. In germline, CDR1 is KGHSH, CDR2 LQKENI. V was shortened by 2 bases and J by 2 bases, with 10 bases between the two germline ends. For this clone: The target antigen is unknown.

The chain combines TRBV18 with TRBJ1-5; D is unclear. The clonotype comes from an adult in good health. Material: peripheral blood, obtained on day 0 of AZD1222 vaccination. The CDR3 spells CASSPSSNRNQPQHF. In nucleotides, the CDR3 is TGTGCCAGCTCACCAAGCAGCAACCGCAATCAGCCCCAGCATTTT.